The TCR beta chain described here comes from a study of early stage breast cancer tumors. Across the whole study: Most invasive tumors, about 80% of the 16, were ER+/PR+/HER2-.

Comments on this clone: The antigen remains unidentified.

Study findings and constraints: Unsorted bulk genomic DNA sequencing lacked pairing and functional marker data.

Produced via immunoSEQ multiplex PCR; TCRdb's table is partial and in-frame only. This table has 9,000 to 10,000 clones, around 60% appearing once. This CDR3 spans 13 amino acids. CDR1 and CDR2 (germline): SQVTM, ANQGSEA. Trimming took off 4 bases at V and 3 bases at J, with 10 bases between the two ends. Each tumor contributed about 20-50 mg of diced tissue. The source material was breast tumor tissue. The rearrangement links TRBV29-1 to TRBJ1-3; D is uncertain. The sequence derives from a person aged 55-75 years with breast cancer. The CDR3 region is CSVGGPDGNTIYF. The CDR3 nucleotides read TGCAGCGTTGGAGGGCCGGATGGAAACACCATATATTTT. Using reference TRBV29-1 and TRBJ1-3 for the parts outside the CDR3, the full variable domain is SAVISQKPSRDICQRGTSLTIQCQVDSQVTMMFWYRQQPGQSLTLIATANQGSEATYESGFVIDKFPISRPNLTFSTLTVSNMSPEDSSIYLCSVGGPDGNTIYFGEGSWLTVV.